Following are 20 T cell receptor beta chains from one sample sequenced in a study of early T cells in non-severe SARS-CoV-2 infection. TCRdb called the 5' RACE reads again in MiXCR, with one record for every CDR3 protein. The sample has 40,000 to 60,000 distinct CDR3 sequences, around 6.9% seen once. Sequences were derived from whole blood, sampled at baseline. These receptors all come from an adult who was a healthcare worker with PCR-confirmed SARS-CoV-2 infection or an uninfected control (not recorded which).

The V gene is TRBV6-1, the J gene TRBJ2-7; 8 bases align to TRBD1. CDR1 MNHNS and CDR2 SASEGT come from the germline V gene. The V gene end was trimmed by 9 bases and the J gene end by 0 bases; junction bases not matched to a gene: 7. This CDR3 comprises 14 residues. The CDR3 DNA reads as TGTGCCAGTATCCGGGACAGGTCCTCCTACGAGCAGTACTTC. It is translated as CASIRDRSSYEQYF.

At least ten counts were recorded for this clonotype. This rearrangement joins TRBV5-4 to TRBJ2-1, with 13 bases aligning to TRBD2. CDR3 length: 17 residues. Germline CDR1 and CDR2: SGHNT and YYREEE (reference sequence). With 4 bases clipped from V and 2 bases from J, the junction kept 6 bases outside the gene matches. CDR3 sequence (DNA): TGTGCCAGCAGCACCACTAGCGGGGGGGCAGCCTACAATGAGCAGTTCTTC. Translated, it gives CASSTTSGGAAYNEQFF.

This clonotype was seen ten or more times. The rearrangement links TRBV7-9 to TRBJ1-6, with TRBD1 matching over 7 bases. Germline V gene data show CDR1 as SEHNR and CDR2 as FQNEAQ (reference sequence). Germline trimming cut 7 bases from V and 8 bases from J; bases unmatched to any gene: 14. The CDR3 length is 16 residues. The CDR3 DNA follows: TGTGCCAGCAACACCGGGGTTGGGACAGCTGATTCACCCCTCCACTTT. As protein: CASNTGVGTADSPLHF.

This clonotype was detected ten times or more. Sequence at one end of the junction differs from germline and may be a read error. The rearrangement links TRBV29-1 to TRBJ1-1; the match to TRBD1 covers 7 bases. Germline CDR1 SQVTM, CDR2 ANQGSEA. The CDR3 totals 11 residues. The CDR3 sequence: CSVGNEGALPF. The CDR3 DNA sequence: TGCAGCGTTGGGAATGAGGGGGCGCTTCCCTTT.

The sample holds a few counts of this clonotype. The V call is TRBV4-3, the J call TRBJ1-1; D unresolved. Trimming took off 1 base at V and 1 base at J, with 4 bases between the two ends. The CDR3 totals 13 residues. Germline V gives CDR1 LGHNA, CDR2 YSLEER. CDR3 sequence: CASSQAGNTEAFF. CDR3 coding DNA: TGCGCCAGCAGCCAAGCGGGGAACACTGAAGCTTTCTTT.

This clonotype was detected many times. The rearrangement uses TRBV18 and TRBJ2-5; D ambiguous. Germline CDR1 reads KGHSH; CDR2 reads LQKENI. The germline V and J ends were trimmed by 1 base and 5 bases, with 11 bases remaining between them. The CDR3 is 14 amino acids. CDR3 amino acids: CASSPLDDGETQYF. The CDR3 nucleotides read TGTGCCAGCTCACCACTCGACGACGGGGAGACCCAGTACTTC.

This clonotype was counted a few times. The CDR3 sequence is CASGGTGNIPGAFF. DNA for the CDR3: TGTGCCAGCGGCGGGACAGGCAATATTCCCGGGGCTTTCTTT. The V and J genes are TRBV5-6 and TRBJ1-1, with TRBD1 matching over 8 bases. J gave up 11 bases and V 7 bases, and 16 bases lay outside the gene matches. The CDR3 contains 14 residues. Germline V lookup: CDR1 SGHDT, CDR2 YYEEEE.

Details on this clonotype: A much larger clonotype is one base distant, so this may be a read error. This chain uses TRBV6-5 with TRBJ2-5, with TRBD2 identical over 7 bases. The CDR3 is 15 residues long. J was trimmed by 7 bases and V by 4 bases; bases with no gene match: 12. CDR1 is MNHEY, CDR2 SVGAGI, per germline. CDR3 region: CASSSSGVSSGTQYF. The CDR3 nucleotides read TGTGCCAGCAGTTCGAGCGGGGTATCCTCTGGGACCCAGTACTTC.

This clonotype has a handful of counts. CDR3 sequence (DNA): TGCAGTGCTCAGGGCGGGGGCGCCGAATCCTACGAGCAGTACTTC. Translating gives CSAQGGGAESYEQYF. V is TRBV20-1 and J is TRBJ2-7, with D possibly TRBD2 on 7 matching bases. From germline, CDR1 is DFQATT and CDR2 SNEGSKA (reference sequence). The CDR3 extends over 15 amino acids. The ends were cut back, 5 bases at V and 1 base at J, with 18 bases in the middle.

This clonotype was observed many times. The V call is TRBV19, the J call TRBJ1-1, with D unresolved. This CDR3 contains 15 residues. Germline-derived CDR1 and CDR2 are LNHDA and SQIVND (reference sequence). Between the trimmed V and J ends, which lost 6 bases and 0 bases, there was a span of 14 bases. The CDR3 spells CASSRGSTVNTEAFF. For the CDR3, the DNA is TGTGCCAGTAGCCGCGGCTCGACGGTGAACACTGAAGCTTTCTTT.

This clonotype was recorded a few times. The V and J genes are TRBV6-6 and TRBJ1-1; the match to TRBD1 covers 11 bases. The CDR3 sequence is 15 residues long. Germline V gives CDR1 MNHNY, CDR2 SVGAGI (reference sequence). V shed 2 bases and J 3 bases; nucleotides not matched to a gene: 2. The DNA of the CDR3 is TGTGCCAGCAGTTACCTGGGACAGGGGGACACTGAAGCTTTCTTT. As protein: CASSYLGQGDTEAFF.

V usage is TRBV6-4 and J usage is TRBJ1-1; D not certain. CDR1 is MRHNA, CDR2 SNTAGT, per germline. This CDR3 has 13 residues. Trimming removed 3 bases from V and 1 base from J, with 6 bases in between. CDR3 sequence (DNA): TGTGCCAGCAGTGAAGGCTCGAACACTGAAGCTTTCTTT. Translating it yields CASSEGSNTEAFF.

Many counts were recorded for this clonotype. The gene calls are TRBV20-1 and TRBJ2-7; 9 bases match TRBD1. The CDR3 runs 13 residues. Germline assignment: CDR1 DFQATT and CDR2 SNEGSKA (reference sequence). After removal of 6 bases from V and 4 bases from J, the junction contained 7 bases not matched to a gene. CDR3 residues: CSAMGQGEYEQYF. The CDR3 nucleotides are TGCAGTGCAATGGGACAGGGAGAGTACGAGCAGTACTTC.

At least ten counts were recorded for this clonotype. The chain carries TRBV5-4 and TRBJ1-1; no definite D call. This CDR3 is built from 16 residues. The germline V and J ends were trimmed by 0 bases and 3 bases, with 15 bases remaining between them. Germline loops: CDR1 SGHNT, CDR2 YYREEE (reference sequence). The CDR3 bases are TGTGCCAGCAGCTTGGGCCTACTCGCGACGGACACTGAAGCTTTCTTT. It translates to CASSLGLLATDTEAFF.

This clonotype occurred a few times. CDR3 residues: CASSLSGDSLYNEQFF. The CDR3 DNA is TGCGCCAGCAGCTTGAGCGGGGATTCGCTGTACAATGAGCAGTTCTTC. The rearrangement links TRBV5-1 to TRBJ2-1; 7 bases match TRBD2. CDR3 length: 16 residues. Trimming at V came to 1 base and at J to 4 bases, leaving 8 bases not matched to a gene. Germline V gene data show CDR1 as SGHRS and CDR2 as YFSETQ.

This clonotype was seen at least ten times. The CDR3 nucleotides read TGCAGTGCCCCCGGGCTAGCGGGGGGGCGAGGCGGGGAGCTGTTTTTT. As protein: CSAPGLAGGRGGELFF. V usage is TRBV20-1 and J usage is TRBJ2-2, with 12 nucleotides matching TRBD2. The germline V gene has CDR1 DFQATT and CDR2 SNEGSKA (reference sequence). V lost 6 bases, J lost 7 bases, and 12 bases stayed unmatched. CDR3 length: 16 amino acids.

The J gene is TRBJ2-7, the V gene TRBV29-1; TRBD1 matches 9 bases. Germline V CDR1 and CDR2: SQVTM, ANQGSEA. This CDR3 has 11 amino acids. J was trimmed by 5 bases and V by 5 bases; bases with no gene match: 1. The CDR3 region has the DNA TGCAGCGTTACAGGGGGCGACGAGCAGTACTTC. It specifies CSVTGGDEQYF.

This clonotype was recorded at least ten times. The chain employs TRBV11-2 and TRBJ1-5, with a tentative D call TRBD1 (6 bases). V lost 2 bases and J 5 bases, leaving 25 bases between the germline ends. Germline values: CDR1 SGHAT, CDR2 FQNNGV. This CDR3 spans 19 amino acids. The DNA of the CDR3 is TGTGCCAGCAGCTTACACCTCCCCAGCGGTGACAGGTCGGATCAGCCCCAGCATTTT. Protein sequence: CASSLHLPSGDRSDQPQHF.

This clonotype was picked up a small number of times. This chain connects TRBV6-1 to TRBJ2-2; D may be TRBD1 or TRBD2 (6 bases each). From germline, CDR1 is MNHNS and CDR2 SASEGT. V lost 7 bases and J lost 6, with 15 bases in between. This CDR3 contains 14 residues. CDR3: CASTLRGDAGELFF. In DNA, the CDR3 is TGTGCCAGCACCCTAAGGGGGGACGCCGGGGAGCTGTTTTTT.

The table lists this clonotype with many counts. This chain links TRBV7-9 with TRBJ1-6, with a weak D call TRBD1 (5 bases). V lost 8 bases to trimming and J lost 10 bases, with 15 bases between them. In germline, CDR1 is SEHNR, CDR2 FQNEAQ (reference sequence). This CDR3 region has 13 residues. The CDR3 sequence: CASAGPPGSPLHF. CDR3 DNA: TGTGCCAGCGCTGGGCCCCCAGGGTCACCCCTCCACTTT.